This TCR beta chain was captured in a study of shared clonotypes between healthy human individuals (dated by TCRdb to 2020 to 2022). Some background on the complete study: The cohort included a few men and a couple of women between 18 and 49 years of age. Libraries were prepared and TCR repertoires were sequenced by different laboratories using diverse techniques, in order to increase sequencing depth and limit assay-specific biases. Blood TCR repertoires of about five healthy adults were deeply sequenced to estimate repertoire size and the extent of clonotype sharing between individuals. For each donor, CD4 naive and CD4 memory were each run on three plates, CD8 naive on two plates, and CD8 memory on one plate. Per donor, leukapheresis produced somewhere between about 0.85 and 8.9 billion PBMCs. Paper-wide results and their limitations: Incomplete sequencing was indicated by rarefaction of sorted-subset datasets, despite the large sequencing depth. Pairwise subsampling led to the expectation that sequencing depth would affect the degree of clonotype sharing among donors. Sharing across several donors was observed for about 5% of naive CD4, around 3.5% of naive CD8, 2% to 2.5% of memory CD4, and around 0.4% of memory CD8 clonotypes. Sampling was restricted to blood, and TCR repertoires in tissues likely differ from the TCR repertoires found in blood. The small number of donors limited the genetic and exposure-history diversity represented. Compared with non-shared clonotypes, the clonotypes found in all four sorted-subset donors had higher generation probabilities. Naive subsets generally had larger estimated clonotype richness than memory subsets.

With respect to this clone: Its cognate antigen has yet to be identified. No base quality information exists; no much larger clone differs at one position.

The donors were healthy, HIV-negative adults with no recently reported acute infections or vaccinations. Only Caucasian adults living in Nashville, Tennessee, USA were represented among the donors. CD4+ T cells were enriched by magnetic negative selection; naive cells were then positively selected on CD45RA, and the negative fraction formed the memory subset. Blood was obtained by leukapheresis, after which PBMCs were separated by Ficoll-Histopaque density gradient centrifugation and cryopreserved in liquid nitrogen vapor phase. Purity and quantity of every magnetically sorted T cell population were checked by analytical flow cytometry. Genomic DNA was isolated from every sorted fraction and measured by UV absorbance on a Nanodrop 2000c. Using the deep immunoSEQ assay, multiplex PCR amplified TCR CDR3 regions from genomic DNA. Genomic DNA extracted from each cell subset was distributed evenly over all wells of several immunoSEQ 96-well plates, and each plate served as one replicate. Each replicate PCR for sorted subsets received around 0.2 ug genomic DNA, equal to about 30,000 T cell genomes. Purified libraries were quantified with a Qubit 3.0 fluorometer, sized on a Bioanalyzer 2100, and re-quantified with the KAPA Library Quantification kit. A separate single-read 150-cycle Illumina NextSeq 550 flow cell was used to sequence each immunoSEQ 96-well plate. The authors' analysis ran thus. The immunoSEQ output contained only junctional sequences without quality scores, so filtering could not match that applied to full-length reads. Sequences were annotated with PyIR, a Python wrapper for IgBLAST v1.9, and V/J genes and CDR3 were assigned using IMGT germline references. Reads were filtered out if the reads had weak V/J assignments (E-value above 1e-6), no CDR3, stop codons, out-of-frame junctions, or ambiguous translated residues. V3J clonotypes were defined by identical inferred V gene, J gene, and CDR3 amino acid sequence. Percentage overlap between repertoires was calculated by dividing the number of shared unique clonotypes by the size of the smaller repertoire. RTK rarefaction, the Chao1 estimator, and Recon v2.1 estimates of unobserved clonotypes were used to assess repertoire richness. For all TCRbeta clonotypes obtained by the gDNA method from a few donors, generation probabilities were computed with OLGA. TCRdb provides this immuneACCESS table in a form limited to in-frame rearrangements. Some clones are lacking; in checked studies, under half of them reflect an unresolved V gene, and why the rest are absent is not known. For V, J and clone size, that table is used; D and trimming come from the DNA. This sample has some 500,000 clones in its table, and 90% to 96% of those were observed once. Of the sample, 0.06% is held by the ten largest clones.

V is cut by 5 bases and J by 4 bases, and the space between the germline ends is 21 bases. From the cysteine through the phenylalanine, the CDR3 covers 17 amino acids. The CDR3 DNA has 51 bases and is translated from base 1. The germline V gene provides CDR1 MDHEN and CDR2 SYDVKM. The chain employs TRBV28 and TRBJ1-5; there is no confident call for the D gene. This receptor was obtained from a woman aged 25 to 39 in good health. The sample comprised naive CD4+ T cells sorted from blood. The cell subset or site label of this sample denotes: CD45RA+ positively selected. The CDR3 protein sequence reads: CASSPSHADGLNQPQHF. The nucleotide sequence reads as follows: TGTGCCAGCAGTCCCTCCCATGCGGACGGGTTGAATCAGCCCCAGCATTTT.